A single sample gave rise to the 25 T cell receptor beta chains below, sequenced in a study of T-cell reconstitution after alpha-beta-depleted transplantation in children. Unique molecular identifiers featured in how the TCRbeta library was prepared. In TCRdb, the PCR reads were re-called with MiXCR into one record per CDR3 protein. Of 200,000 or so distinct CDR3 sequences in the sample, 6.3% were seen once. Here the sequenced sample was PBMCs, taken before TCRalphabeta/CD19-depleted stem cell transplant. Receptor source: a girl under two years old with combined immunodeficiency, due to receive a stem cell transplant.

V gene TRBV29-1 combines with J gene TRBJ2-1; 12 nucleotides match TRBD2. V was clipped by 4 bases and J by 7 bases; unmatched bases: 5. Germline V gives CDR1 SQVTM, CDR2 ANQGSEA. This CDR3 region has 14 residues. CDR3 sequence: CSVVLAGGLNEQFF. The CDR3 coding sequence is TGCAGCGTTGTTCTAGCGGGAGGGCTAAATGAGCAGTTCTTC.

This clonotype was picked up many times. The chain employs TRBV7-9 and TRBJ1-2; D is unresolved. CDR3 length equals 15 residues. V was trimmed by 0 bases and J by 8 bases, leaving 16 bases between them. CDR1 and CDR2 from the germline V gene are SEHNR and FQNEAQ (reference sequence). The CDR3 here is CASSLAPLHPGGYTF. The CDR3 nucleotides are TGTGCCAGCAGCTTAGCGCCCCTCCACCCGGGAGGCTACACCTTC.

The rearrangement links TRBV11-3 to TRBJ2-2; D gene unclear. Germline V gene lookup returns CDR1 SGHNT and CDR2 YENEEA. The CDR3 spans 15 residues. Trimming cost V 2 bases and J 3 bases, with 10 bases left between them. The CDR3 loop reads CASSLHGKDTGELFF. In nucleotides, the CDR3 is TGTGCCAGCAGCTTACATGGGAAGGACACCGGGGAGCTGTTTTTT.

Worth noting for this clonotype: This clone may be a read error of a much larger clone one base away. As the CDR3 is not closed by the conserved phenylalanine or tryptophan, this likely results from a read error. The chain carries TRBV6-1 and TRBJ2-7; 11 nucleotides align to TRBD2. The CDR3 sequence is 15 residues long. The germline gives CDR1 MNHNS, CDR2 SASEGT. The trim removed 5 bases at V and 6 bases at J, leaving 9 bases unmatched. This CDR3 reads CASSPIAGGPLEQYC. The DNA for the CDR3 is TGTGCCAGCAGTCCAATAGCGGGAGGGCCTCTCGAGCAGTACTGC.

This clonotype was picked up a small number of times. The V and J genes are TRBV4-3 and TRBJ2-7; TRBD1 is a possible D gene (6 bases). Deletions cut 0 bases from V and 0 bases from J, with 9 bases between. This CDR3 spans 15 amino acids. The germline gives CDR1 LGHNA, CDR2 YSLEER. CDR3 sequence reads: CASSQEWGRSYEQYF. CDR3 DNA: TGCGCCAGCAGCCAAGAATGGGGGCGCTCCTACGAGCAGTACTTC.

The chain joins TRBV20-1 to TRBJ2-3; TRBD1 agrees at 8 bases. Unmatched junction bases numbered 10, after V lost 3 bases and J lost 5 bases. The CDR3 consists of 15 residues. Germline CDR1 reads DFQATT; CDR2 reads SNEGSKA (reference sequence). This chain's CDR3 is CSAREGQGARDTQYF. The CDR3 DNA reads TGCAGTGCTAGGGAGGGGCAGGGGGCTAGAGATACGCAGTATTTT.

The chain carries TRBV27 and TRBJ2-7, with 8 bases matching TRBD1. After removal of 7 bases from V and 2 bases from J, the junction contained 10 bases not matched to a gene. The germline V gene encodes CDR1 MNHEY and CDR2 SMNVEV (reference sequence). The CDR3 is made up of 15 amino acids. The CDR3, as DNA: TGTGCCAGCACCTCAAAGGCAGGGGGCCCCTACGAGCAGTACTTC. It encodes CASTSKAGGPYEQYF.

This clonotype was seen at least ten times. The V gene is TRBV20-1, the J gene TRBJ2-7, with 8 bases lining up with TRBD2. Germline V gives CDR1 DFQATT, CDR2 SNEGSKA (reference sequence). V shed 1 base and J 6 bases; nucleotides not matched to a gene: 14. This CDR3 region has 16 residues. The CDR3 loop is CSARAQSGGALPEQYF. In DNA, the CDR3 is TGCAGTGCTAGAGCCCAAAGCGGGGGCGCCTTACCCGAGCAGTACTTC.

This clonotype was counted ten times or more. The chain carries TRBV4-1 and TRBJ1-2; D is ambiguous. The CDR3 sequence is 15 residues long. Trimming stripped 0 bases from V and 4 bases from J, with 12 bases between. Germline-derived CDR1 and CDR2 are MGHRA and YSYEKL. For the CDR3, the DNA is TGCGCCAGCAGCCAAGATGTGACAACGACCTATGGCTACACCTTC. This encodes CASSQDVTTTYGYTF.

The table lists this clonotype with many counts. The chain combines TRBV20-1 with TRBJ2-3; TRBD1 matches at 9 bases. CDR1 DFQATT and CDR2 SNEGSKA come from the germline V gene (reference sequence). V shed 6 bases and J 3 bases; nucleotides not matched to a gene: 10. This CDR3 has 15 amino acids. CDR3 sequence (DNA): TGCAGTGCCAACACCGGGACAGGGTGGACAGATACGCAGTATTTT. Translated: CSANTGTGWTDTQYF.

V and J are TRBV6-5 and TRBJ2-1; 7 bases agree with TRBD2. The CDR3 contains 18 residues. Germline V CDR1 and CDR2: MNHEY, SVGAGI. V lost 0 bases to trimming and J lost 9 bases; unmatched junction nucleotides: 17. The CDR3 sequence is CASSYSNPLAPKPGEQFF. CDR3 in DNA: TGTGCCAGCAGTTACTCGAACCCACTAGCGCCTAAACCGGGTGAGCAGTTCTTC.

The table lists this clonotype with many counts. The chain employs TRBV7-8 and TRBJ1-2; no clear D gene. V was cut by 4 bases and J by 5 bases, with 11 bases left in between. Per germline, CDR1 SGHVS and CDR2 FQNEAQ. The CDR3 extends over 13 amino acids. CDR3 sequence: CASSSAMGYGYTF. CDR3 nucleotide sequence: TGTGCCAGCAGCTCAGCGATGGGGTATGGCTACACCTTC. The variable domain in full, with the rest retrieved from reference TRBV7-8 and TRBJ1-2, is GAGVSQSPRYKVAKRGQDVALRCDPISGHVSLFWYQQALGQGPEFLTYFQNEAQLDKSGLPSDRFFAERPEGSVSTLKIQRTQQEDSAVYLCASSSAMGYGYTFGSGTRLTVV.

This clonotype showed up many times. The chain links TRBV4-1 to TRBJ2-3; 10 positions agree with TRBD2. CDR3 length: 17 residues. V shed 2 bases, J shed 4 bases, and the junction held 9 bases outside the gene matches. The germline V gene has CDR1 MGHRA and CDR2 YSYEKL. CDR3 region: CASSQRDSGGLADTQYF. As DNA, the CDR3 is TGCGCCAGCAGCCAACGGGATAGCGGGGGGCTGGCAGATACGCAGTATTTT.

This clonotype was recorded many times. The gene calls are TRBV28 and TRBJ2-3, with 16 bases that match TRBD2. V gave up 5 bases and J gave up 6 bases; unmatched junction bases: 20. This CDR3 has 21 amino acids. Germline CDR1 MDHEN, CDR2 SYDVKM. CDR3 loop: CASSKIPGLAGGPSVPDTQYF. The CDR3 nucleotides read TGTGCCAGCAGTAAGATTCCGGGACTAGCGGGAGGGCCCTCCGTACCGGATACGCAGTATTTT. Drawing the rest from reference TRBV28 and TRBJ2-3, the complete variable domain is DVKVTQSSRYLVKRTGEKVFLECVQDMDHENMFWYRQDPGLGLRLIYFSYDVKMKEKGDIPEGYSVSREKKERFSLILESASTNQTSMYLCASSKIPGLAGGPSVPDTQYFGPGTRLTVL.

The sample holds many counts of this clonotype. The chain has TRBV29-1 and TRBJ1-1; the match to TRBD1 covers 11 bases. CDR3 size: 17 residues. Germline lookup yields CDR1 SQVTM and CDR2 ANQGSEA. Losses at the gene ends were 5 bases for V and 2 bases for J; bases not matched to a gene: 13. In nucleotides, the CDR3 is TGCAGCGTTCTCGGGACAGGGGGGGAGATGGGCAACACTGAAGCTTTCTTT. Translation gives CSVLGTGGEMGNTEAFF.

This clonotype was seen a few times. The J gene is TRBJ1-2, the V gene TRBV28; unclear D gene. The V gene lost 10 bases and the J gene lost 0 bases, with 6 bases spanning the gap. This CDR3 is 11 amino acids long. Per germline, CDR1 MDHEN and CDR2 SYDVKM. The CDR3 protein is CATYSNYGYTF. The CDR3 DNA reads TGTGCCACCTATTCTAACTATGGCTACACCTTC.

Details on this clonotype: Lacking the conserved final phenylalanine or tryptophan, this CDR3 likely reflects a read error. The chain joins TRBV12-3 or TRBV12-4 to TRBJ2-1; D ambiguous. The CDR3 contains 10 residues. Between the trimmed V and J ends, which lost 1 base and 11 bases, there was a span of 3 bases. The CDR3 loop reads CASSLDKQFS. CDR3 nucleotide sequence: TGTGCCAGCAGTTTAGACAAGCAGTTCTCC.

This clonotype was observed a few times. This chain links TRBV3-1 with TRBJ1-6; D gene uncertain. This CDR3 has 16 amino acids. The V gene lost 0 bases and the J gene lost 4 bases, with 10 bases spanning the gap. Germline assignment: CDR1 LGHDT and CDR2 YNNKEL (reference sequence). The DNA of the CDR3 is TGTGCCAGCAGCCAAGATCGAGGGTTGTATAATTCACCCCTCCACTTT. Amino acid sequence: CASSQDRGLYNSPLHF.

This rearrangement joins TRBV7-2 to TRBJ2-5, with 12 bases fitting TRBD2. Germline CDR1 is SGHTA and CDR2 is FQGNSA. V lost 5 bases and J lost 2; bases outside the gene matches: 3. This CDR3 spans 15 amino acids. This chain's CDR3 is CASSGLAGIQETQYF. Written as DNA, the CDR3 is TGTGCCAGCAGCGGACTAGCGGGGATTCAAGAGACCCAGTACTTC.

The table lists this clonotype with many counts. The V and J genes are TRBV5-8 and TRBJ1-1, with unresolved D. CDR3 size: 13 residues. Trimming pared 0 bases from V and 2 bases from J, leaving 5 bases between. CDR1 is SGHTS, CDR2 YDEGEE, per germline. The CDR3 nucleotides are TGTGCCAGCAGCTTGGGATCTAACACTGAAGCTTTCTTT. It yields the protein CASSLGSNTEAFF.

The sample holds many counts of this clonotype. The gene calls are TRBV12-3 or TRBV12-4 and TRBJ2-1; 8 nucleotides align to TRBD2. The CDR3 totals 17 residues. Losses at the gene ends were 3 bases for V and 1 base for J; bases not matched to a gene: 8. This chain's CDR3 is CASSFPQSGSSYNEQFF. The DNA of the CDR3 is TGTGCCAGCAGTTTTCCCCAGAGCGGGAGTTCCTACAATGAGCAGTTCTTC.

The rearrangement joins TRBV12-3 or TRBV12-4 to TRBJ1-1; 7 bases are shared with TRBD1. Losses at the gene ends were 6 bases for V and 0 bases for J; bases not matched to a gene: 7. The CDR3 consists of 15 residues. The CDR3 DNA reads TGTGCCAGCAGCACGCCGGGACAGATGAACACTGAAGCTTTCTTT. It translates to CASSTPGQMNTEAFF.

There are many counts of this clonotype. The rearrangement joins TRBV20-1 to TRBJ2-1; 7 bases are shared with TRBD1. V lost 5 bases and J lost 0; bases outside the gene matches: 7. CDR3 size: 15 residues. Germline V CDR1 and CDR2: DFQATT, SNEGSKA (reference sequence). The DNA of the CDR3 is TGCAGTGCTCACCAGGGGGACCGCTCCTACAATGAGCAGTTCTTC. Amino acid sequence: CSAHQGDRSYNEQFF.

Notes on this clonotype: This may be a read error, as it is one base from a much larger clone. The V and J genes are TRBV28 and TRBJ2-7, with unresolved D. Germline V lookup: CDR1 MDHEN, CDR2 SYDVKM. The CDR3 is made up of 15 amino acids. CDR3: CASSLNWQATYEQNF. The CDR3 nucleotides are TGTGCCAGCAGTTTAAATTGGCAGGCTACCTACGAGCAGAACTTC.

On this clonotype itself: With a much larger clone just one base away, this may be a read error. V and J are TRBV12-3 or TRBV12-4 and TRBJ2-1, with D unclear. CDR3 length: 12 amino acids. CDR3 region: CTSSFILDEQFF. Written as DNA, the CDR3 is TGTACCAGCAGTTTTATCCTCGATGAGCAGTTCTTC.